Listed below are T cell receptor beta chains from one sample, sequenced in a study of cytomegalovirus exposure and HLA in healthy donors. Only in-frame clones appear in the TCRdb table, and some are missing; sequencing was by immunoSEQ multiplex PCR. The sample has 300,000 to 400,000 clones; about nine tenths are singletons. The sequencing sample was made of PBMCs. These receptors were collected from a woman younger than 30 in good health and CMV-seronegative. The CDR3 runs from the conserved cysteine through the conserved F or W. The D gene is left open where the match is weak. Expanded clones are given a class, and other clones once, few, many or no size at all.

J gene: TRBJ2-1
clone size: few
V gene: TRBV4-1
D gene: TRBD2
CDR3 protein: CASSQDRLAGEGEQFF
CDR3 DNA: TGCGCCAGCAGCCAAGATCGGTTAGCGGGGGAGGGTGAGCAGTTCTTC

J gene: TRBJ2-7
clone size: .
V gene: TRBV9
D gene: .
CDR3 protein: CASSPHRGGQSGEQYF
CDR3 DNA: TGTGCCAGCAGCCCCCACCGAGGGGGTCAGTCGGGCGAGCAGTACTTC

J gene: TRBJ2-6
clone size: .
V gene: TRBV5-1
D gene: .
CDR3 protein: CASSSTGSGANVLTF
CDR3 DNA: TGCGCCAGCAGCTCGACAGGCTCTGGGGCCAACGTCCTGACTTTC

J gene: TRBJ2-7
clone size: few
V gene: TRBV2
D gene: TRBD2
CDR3 protein: CASRGDYTGEQYF
CDR3 DNA: TGTGCCAGCAGGGGGGACTACACTGGGGAGCAGTACTTC

J gene: TRBJ2-3
clone size: .
V gene: TRBV11-2
D gene: .
CDR3 protein: CASSYFFRGRGGDTQYF
CDR3 DNA: TGTGCCAGCAGTTATTTCTTCAGGGGGCGCGGGGGAGATACGCAGTATTTT

J gene: TRBJ2-6
clone size: .
V gene: TRBV30
D gene: .
CDR3 protein: CAWSRGAGANVLTF
CDR3 DNA: TGTGCCTGGAGTCGCGGGGCTGGGGCCAACGTCCTGACTTTC

J gene: TRBJ2-7
clone size: .
V gene: TRBV29-1
D gene: TRBD1
CDR3 protein: CSVTGTGRSYEQYF
CDR3 DNA: TGCAGCGTCACCGGGACAGGGAGGTCCTACGAGCAGTACTTC

J gene: TRBJ2-7
clone size: .
V gene: TRBV27
D gene: .
CDR3 protein: CASTPQSGESYEQYF
CDR3 DNA: TGTGCCAGCACTCCACAGTCTGGCGAATCCTACGAGCAGTACTTC

J gene: TRBJ2-7
clone size: .
V gene: TRBV7-9
D gene: TRBD1
CDR3 protein: CASSPGTGTGEQYF
CDR3 DNA: TGTGCCAGCAGCCCGGGGACAGGGACGGGCGAGCAGTACTTC

J gene: TRBJ2-3
clone size: .
V gene: TRBV10-2
D gene: TRBD1
CDR3 protein: CASSALPGQGPDTQYF
CDR3 DNA: TGCGCCAGCAGTGCCCTTCCAGGACAGGGTCCAGATACGCAGTATTTT

J gene: TRBJ2-5
clone size: .
V gene: TRBV9
D gene: .
CDR3 protein: CASSVGQQETQYF
CDR3 DNA: TGTGCCAGCAGCGTAGGACAGCAAGAGACCCAGTACTTC

J gene: TRBJ2-7
clone size: .
V gene: TRBV4-1
D gene: TRBD1
CDR3 protein: CASSQQPGTGPSYEQYF
CDR3 DNA: TGCGCCAGCAGCCAACAGCCCGGGACAGGGCCTTCCTACGAGCAGTACTTC

J gene: TRBJ1-4
clone size: .
V gene: TRBV7-8
D gene: TRBD1
CDR3 protein: CASSLRPSGTGDEKLFF
CDR3 DNA: TGTGCCAGCAGCTTAAGGCCCTCCGGGACAGGGGACGAAAAACTGTTTTTT

J gene: TRBJ2-5
clone size: .
V gene: TRBV28
D gene: TRBD1
CDR3 protein: CASSLGDRLQETQYF
CDR3 DNA: TGTGCCAGCAGTTTAGGGGACAGGCTGCAAGAGACCCAGTACTTC

J gene: TRBJ2-3
clone size: .
V gene: TRBV19
D gene: TRBD2
CDR3 protein: CASSMPGRAPDTQYF
CDR3 DNA: TGTGCCAGTAGTATGCCCGGGAGGGCCCCAGATACGCAGTATTTT

J gene: TRBJ1-1
clone size: .
V gene: TRBV27
D gene: .
CDR3 protein: CASSLYPLGVMNTEAFF
CDR3 DNA: TGTGCCAGCAGTTTATACCCCCTCGGGGTTATGAACACTGAAGCTTTCTTT

J gene: TRBJ2-2
clone size: .
V gene: TRBV5-1
D gene: TRBD1
CDR3 protein: CASSLGVQGARSTGELFF
CDR3 DNA: TGCGCCAGCAGCTTGGGGGTACAGGGGGCGCGAAGCACCGGGGAGCTGTTTTTT

J gene: TRBJ2-5
clone size: .
V gene: TRBV11-2
D gene: .
CDR3 protein: CASSLATGETQYF
CDR3 DNA: TGTGCCAGCAGCTTAGCCACAGGGGAGACCCAGTACTTC

J gene: TRBJ2-1
clone size: .
V gene: TRBV2
D gene: .
CDR3 protein: CASTTGTLYNEQFF
CDR3 DNA: TGTGCCAGCACGACCGGGACTCTTTACAATGAGCAGTTCTTC

J gene: TRBJ2-1
clone size: .
V gene: TRBV4-2
D gene: TRBD2
CDR3 protein: CASSQDWTSGIYEQFF
CDR3 DNA: TGTGCCAGCAGCCAAGACTGGACTAGCGGGATTTATGAGCAGTTCTTC

J gene: TRBJ2-1
clone size: .
V gene: TRBV5-1
D gene: .
CDR3 protein: CASSLDPLGYNEQFF
CDR3 DNA: TGCGCCAGCAGCTTGGACCCCCTCGGGTACAATGAGCAGTTCTTC

J gene: TRBJ2-3
clone size: .
V gene: TRBV7-6
D gene: .
CDR3 protein: CASSLNSRGHTDTQYF
CDR3 DNA: TGTGCCAGCAGCCTAAATAGCCGCGGCCACACAGATACGCAGTATTTT

J gene: TRBJ2-3
clone size: .
V gene: TRBV18
D gene: TRBD2
CDR3 protein: CASSPLAGGSTDTQYF
CDR3 DNA: TGTGCCAGCTCACCACTAGCGGGCGGAAGCACAGATACGCAGTATTTT

J gene: TRBJ1-1
clone size: .
V gene: TRBV6-1
D gene: TRBD1
CDR3 protein: CASSETGGIEAFF
CDR3 DNA: TGTGCCAGCAGTGAAACAGGGGGGATTGAAGCTTTCTTT

J gene: TRBJ1-4
clone size: .
V gene: TRBV9
D gene: .
CDR3 protein: CASSVRGETNEKLFF
CDR3 DNA: TGTGCCAGCAGCGTACGGGGGGAAACTAATGAAAAACTGTTTTTT

J gene: TRBJ1-4
clone size: .
V gene: TRBV5-1
D gene: TRBD1
CDR3 protein: CASSHGTGGQKLFF
CDR3 DNA: TGCGCCAGCAGCCACGGGACAGGGGGACAAAAACTGTTTTTT

J gene: TRBJ1-1
clone size: .
V gene: TRBV7-9
D gene: TRBD1
CDR3 protein: CASSPRTGAMNTEAFF
CDR3 DNA: TGTGCCAGCAGCCCCCGGACAGGGGCCATGAACACTGAAGCTTTCTTT

J gene: TRBJ2-7
clone size: .
V gene: TRBV7-8
D gene: TRBD1
CDR3 protein: CASSFPGQGYEQYF
CDR3 DNA: TGTGCCAGCAGCTTCCCGGGACAGGGGTACGAGCAGTACTTC

J gene: TRBJ1-2
clone size: .
V gene: TRBV19
D gene: TRBD1
CDR3 protein: CASSPGTARNYGYTF
CDR3 DNA: TGTGCCAGTAGTCCCGGGACAGCGAGAAACTATGGCTACACCTTC